This T cell receptor (beta chain) appears in the sequencing data of a study of T cell responses to AZD1222 COVID-19 vaccine (dated by TCRdb to about 2021). About the investigation overall: TCR sequencing was performed for roughly 250 trial participants, of whom about 210 were given two doses of AZD1222 and some 26 were given two doses of MenACWY control vaccine. Trial participants were enrolled by age into 18-55, 56-69 and 70-plus year subgroups, with around 140, 26 and 57 TCR-sequenced participants respectively. The investigation overall reported the following: Epitopes outside the regions mutated in the B.1.351 and B.1.1.7 variants were reportedly recognized by nearly half of the unique spike-specific TCRs. Conclusions about previously exposed vaccinees are limited because only a handful of AZD1222 recipients were SARS-CoV-2 seropositive at baseline. Because no day 14 peak-response samples were available, repertoires were characterized only after the peak T cell response. Participants were mostly white British and included more females than males, and it was suggested by the authors that clonal diversity may have been underestimated. Spike-specific TCR breadth and depth rose significantly after two AZD1222 doses compared with day 0 and with MenACWY recipients. The 56-69-year group was small, and its depth increase did not reach significance, likely because of low power. Vaccine-associated CD4 TCRs spanned the whole spike protein, with dominant responses in regions 160-218 and 743-854.

The CDR3 runs 15 amino acids, cysteine and phenylalanine included. Here the CDR3 DNA is all that survives: 45 bases in frame from base 1. Trimming removed 6 bases from V and 2 bases from J, leaving 16 bases between the germline ends. CDR1 and CDR2, looked up from the germline V gene (reference sequence), are MNHNY and SVGAGI. The CDR3 regions of human TCRbeta chains were analyzed by immunosequencing. The authors' pipeline ran thus. TCRs in the repertoires were matched against a reference library of SARS-CoV-2-specific TCRs that had been generated with the MIRA antigen-specificity platform. Breadth meant the fraction of unique TCRs that were SARS-CoV-2-associated, whereas depth meant the fraction of total T cells that were SARS-CoV-2-associated. Using the MIRA data, each spike-specific TCR was mapped to the spike region that the TCR reacts to and placed in a CD4 or CD8 class. Log10-transformed breadth and depth values were compared by one-way ANOVA with Sidak's multiple comparisons tests. Held by TCRdb, this immuneACCESS table contains in-frame sequences only and omits some clones. Under half of the omission traces to an unresolved V gene where checked; the cause of the rest is unknown. The D gene and trimming were derived from the DNA, and the V and J assignments and clone size from that table. This sample's table carries over 130,000 clones. The ten most abundant clones make up about 2.3% of the sample.

The time point label corresponds to: baseline before first vaccination. The vaccinee samples were drawn from two UK trials, COV001 and COV002, one of which was a single-blind randomized controlled phase 2/3 trial testing AZD1222 (ChAdOx1 nCoV-19) in healthy adults. For TCRbeta chain sequencing, PBMC samples were collected from trial participants at day 0 and at day 28 after the second dose. Comments on this clone: Its antigen target is currently unknown.

The chain was built from TRBV6-6 and TRBJ1-2, with the D gene call left open. The TCR was taken from an adult in good health. Sequenced sample: peripheral blood. The DNA is as follows: TGTGCCAGCAGCCCCTGGGGAGGAGCAAACTATGGCTACACCTTC. It codes for CASSPWGGANYGYTF.